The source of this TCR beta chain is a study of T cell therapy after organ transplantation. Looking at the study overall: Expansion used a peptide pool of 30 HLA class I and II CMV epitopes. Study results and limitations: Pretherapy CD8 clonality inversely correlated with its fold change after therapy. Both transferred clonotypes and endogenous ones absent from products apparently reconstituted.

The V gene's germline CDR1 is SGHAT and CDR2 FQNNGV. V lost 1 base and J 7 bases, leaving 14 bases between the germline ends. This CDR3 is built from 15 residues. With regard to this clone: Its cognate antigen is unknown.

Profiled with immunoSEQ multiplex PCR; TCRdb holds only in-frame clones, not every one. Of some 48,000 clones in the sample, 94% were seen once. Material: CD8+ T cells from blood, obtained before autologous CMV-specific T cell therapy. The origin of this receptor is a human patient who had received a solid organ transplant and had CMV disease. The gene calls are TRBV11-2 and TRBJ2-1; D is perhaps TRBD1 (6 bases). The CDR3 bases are TGTGCCAGCAGCTTAGGTGGGGACATTTGGAATGAGCAGTTCTTC. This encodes CASSLGGDIWNEQFF.